The clone carrying this T cell receptor beta chain was seen more than once but under ten times. Sequencing was performed with immunoSEQ multiplex PCR; in TCRdb, only in-frame clones are kept and a portion is missing. This sample has tens of thousands of clones, with 75% to 80% found just once. The record originates from a study of T cell responses to AZD1222 COVID-19 vaccine. The CDR3 is made up of 13 amino acids. Germline CDR1 and CDR2: MDHEN and SYDVKM. V dropped 3 bases and J dropped 7 bases, with 13 bases sitting between them. The rearrangement joins TRBV28 to TRBJ2-7; tentatively, D is TRBD1 or TRBD2 (6 bases each). Sequencing was performed on peripheral blood, taken 28 days after the second AZD1222 dose. This sequence was found in an adult who received the AZD1222 COVID-19 vaccine. CDR3: CASSFYGGSEQYV. The DNA for the CDR3 is TGTGCCAGCAGTTTTTACGGGGGCTCTGAGCAGTACGTC.